Listed below are T cell receptor beta chains from one sample, sequenced in a study of shared clonotypes between healthy human individuals. Method: immunoSEQ multiplex PCR; TCRdb's copy keeps in-frame clones and lacks some. The sample carries 700,000 or so clones, approximately 79% recorded once. What was sequenced was memory CD4+ T cells sorted from blood. The receptor source for this set is a woman in her 30s in good health. The CDR3 runs from the conserved cysteine through the conserved F or W. The D gene is left open where the match is weak. Size is stated for part of the rows, as once, few or many counts, or as a class when the clone is expanded.

size | length | J | D | V | DNA | CDR3
NA | 16 | TRBJ2-5 | NA | TRBV21-1 | TGTGCCAGCAGCCCCTTCGGGACCGCCTGCCAAGAGACCCAGTACTTC | CASSPFGTACQETQYF
NA | 19 | TRBJ1-1 | NA | TRBV14 | TGTGCCAGCAGCCAACTGCCCCAGACGGATTATCAGATGAACACTGAAGCTTTCTTT | CASSQLPQTDYQMNTEAFF
NA | 15 | TRBJ1-2 | TRBD1 | TRBV5-1 | TGCGCCAGCAGCTTTGGGGACAGTACTAACTATGGCTACACCTTC | CASSFGDSTNYGYTF
NA | 16 | TRBJ2-2 | NA | TRBV7-8 | TGTGCCAGCAGCTTTCAAGCGGCTCTGAACACCGGGGAGCTGTTTTTT | CASSFQAALNTGELFF
few | 11 | TRBJ1-1 | NA | TRBV7-9 | TGTGCCAGCAGCCCAAACGCTGAAGCTTTCTTT | CASSPNAEAFF
NA | 18 | TRBJ2-7 | TRBD2 | TRBV7-2 | TGTGCCAGCAGCTTAAAAATATCCGGTAGCGGGAGTACCCACGAGCAGTACTTC | CASSLKISGSGSTHEQYF
NA | 14 | TRBJ1-1 | NA | TRBV19 | TGTGCCAGTAGTATAGCCCGGACAGTCACTGAAGCTTTCTTT | CASSIARTVTEAFF
few | 15 | TRBJ1-5 | NA | TRBV19 | TGTGCCAGTACCCCACCACTAGGTTCGGATCAGCCCCAGCATTTT | CASTPPLGSDQPQHF
NA | 16 | TRBJ2-3 | NA | TRBV6-4 | TGTGCCAGCAGTTACCGCTTAGCGAGGAGCACAGATACGCAGTATTTT | CASSYRLARSTDTQYF
few | 15 | TRBJ1-2 | TRBD1 | TRBV27 | TGTGCCAGCAGTTCGGGACAGGGAGGCTCCTATGGCTACACCTTC | CASSSGQGGSYGYTF
NA | 13 | TRBJ2-7 | NA | TRBV6-6 | TGTGCCAGCAGTTACAGGGACTCCCACGAGCAGTACTTC | CASSYRDSHEQYF
NA | 14 | TRBJ1-1 | TRBD1 | TRBV10-3 | TGTGCCAGCGGCGGGGACAGGGACGACACTGAAGCTTTCTTT | CASGGDRDDTEAFF
NA | 15 | TRBJ2-3 | NA | TRBV7-7 | TGTGCCAGCAGCCTCTCCGGGAGCGGTACAGATACGCAGTATTTT | CASSLSGSGTDTQYF
few | 17 | TRBJ1-5 | TRBD1 | TRBV19 | TGTGCCAGTAGTCCCGAAAGGGGGCGGTTGAGCAATCAGCCCCAGCATTTT | CASSPERGRLSNQPQHF
once | 12 | TRBJ1-2 | TRBD1 | TRBV30 | TGTGCCTGGAGTGAACAGGGGGAGGGCTACACCTTC | CAWSEQGEGYTF